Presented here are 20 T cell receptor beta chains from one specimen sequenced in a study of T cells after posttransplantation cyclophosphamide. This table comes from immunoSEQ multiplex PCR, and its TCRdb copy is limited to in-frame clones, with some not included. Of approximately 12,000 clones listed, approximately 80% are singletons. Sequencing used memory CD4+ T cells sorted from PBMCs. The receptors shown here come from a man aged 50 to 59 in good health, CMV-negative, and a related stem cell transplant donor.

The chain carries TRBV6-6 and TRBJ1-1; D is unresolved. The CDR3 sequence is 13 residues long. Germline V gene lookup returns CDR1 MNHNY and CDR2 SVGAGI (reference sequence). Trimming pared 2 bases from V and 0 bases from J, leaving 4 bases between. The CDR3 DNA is TGTGCCAGCAGTTACAGCCTGAACACTGAAGCTTTCTTT. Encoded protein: CASSYSLNTEAFF.

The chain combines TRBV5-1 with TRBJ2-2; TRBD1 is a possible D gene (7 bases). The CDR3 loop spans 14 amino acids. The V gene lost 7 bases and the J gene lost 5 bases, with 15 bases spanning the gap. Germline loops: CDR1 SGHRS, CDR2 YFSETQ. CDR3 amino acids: CASGTEAGTGELFF. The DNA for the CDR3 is TGCGCCAGCGGGACAGAGGCGGGGACCGGGGAGCTGTTTTTT.

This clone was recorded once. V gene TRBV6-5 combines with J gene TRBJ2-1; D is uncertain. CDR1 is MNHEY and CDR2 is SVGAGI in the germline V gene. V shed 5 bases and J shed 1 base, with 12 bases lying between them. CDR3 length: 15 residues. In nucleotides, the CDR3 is TGTGCCAGCAGTCTCACCAGGATATCCTACAATGAGCAGTTCTTC. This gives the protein CASSLTRISYNEQFF.

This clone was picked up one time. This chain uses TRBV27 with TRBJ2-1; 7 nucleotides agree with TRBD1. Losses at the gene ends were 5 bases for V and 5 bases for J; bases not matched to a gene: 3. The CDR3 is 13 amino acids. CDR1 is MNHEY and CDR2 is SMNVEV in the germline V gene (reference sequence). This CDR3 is CASSHGTDNEQFF. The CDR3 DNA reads TGTGCCAGCAGTCATGGGACAGACAATGAGCAGTTCTTC.

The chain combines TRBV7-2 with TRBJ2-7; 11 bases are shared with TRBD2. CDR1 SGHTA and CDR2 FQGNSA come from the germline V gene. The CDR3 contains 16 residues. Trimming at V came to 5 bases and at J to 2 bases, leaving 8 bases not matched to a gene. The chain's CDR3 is CASSPRLAGGPYEQYF. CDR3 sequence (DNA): TGTGCCAGCAGCCCAAGGCTAGCGGGAGGCCCCTACGAGCAGTACTTC.

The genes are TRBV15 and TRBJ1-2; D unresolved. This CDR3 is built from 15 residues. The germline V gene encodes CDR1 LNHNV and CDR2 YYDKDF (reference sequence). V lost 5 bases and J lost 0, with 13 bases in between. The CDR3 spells CATSFLSGTNYGYTF. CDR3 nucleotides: TGTGCCACCAGCTTCCTAAGCGGTACTAACTATGGCTACACCTTC.

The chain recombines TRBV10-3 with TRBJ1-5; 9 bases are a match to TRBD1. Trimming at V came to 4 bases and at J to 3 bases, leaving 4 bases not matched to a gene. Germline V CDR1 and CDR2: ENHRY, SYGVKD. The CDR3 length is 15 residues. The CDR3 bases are TGTGCCATCAGTGTGGACAGGGGTTCCAATCAGCCCCAGCATTTT. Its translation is CAISVDRGSNQPQHF.

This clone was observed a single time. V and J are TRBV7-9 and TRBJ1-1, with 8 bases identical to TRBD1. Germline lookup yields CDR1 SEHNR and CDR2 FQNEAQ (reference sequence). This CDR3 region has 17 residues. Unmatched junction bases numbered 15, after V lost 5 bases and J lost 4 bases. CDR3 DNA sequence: TGTGCCAGCAGCCCCGGGAAAGGACAGGGAACGAGCACTGAAGCTTTCTTT. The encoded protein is CASSPGKGQGTSTEAFF.

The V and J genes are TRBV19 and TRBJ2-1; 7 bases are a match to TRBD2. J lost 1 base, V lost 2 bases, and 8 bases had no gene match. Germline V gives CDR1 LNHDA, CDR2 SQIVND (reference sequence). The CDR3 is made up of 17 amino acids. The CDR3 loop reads CASSISGAGRSYNEQFF. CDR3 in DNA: TGTGCCAGTAGTATAAGCGGGGCAGGTAGGTCCTACAATGAGCAGTTCTTC.

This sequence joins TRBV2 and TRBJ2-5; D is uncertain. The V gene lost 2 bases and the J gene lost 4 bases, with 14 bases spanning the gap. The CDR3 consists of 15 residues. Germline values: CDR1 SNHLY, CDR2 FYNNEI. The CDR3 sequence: CASSEFRRAGETQYF. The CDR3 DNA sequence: TGTGCCAGCAGTGAATTTCGGCGAGCAGGAGAGACCCAGTACTTC.

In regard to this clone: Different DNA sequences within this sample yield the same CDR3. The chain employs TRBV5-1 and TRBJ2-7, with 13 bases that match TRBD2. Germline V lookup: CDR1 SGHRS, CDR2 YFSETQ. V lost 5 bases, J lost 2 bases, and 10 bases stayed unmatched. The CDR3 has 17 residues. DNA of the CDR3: TGCGCCAGCAGACGGACTAGCGGGAGACTGACGGCCTACGAGCAGTACTTC. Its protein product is CASRRTSGRLTAYEQYF.

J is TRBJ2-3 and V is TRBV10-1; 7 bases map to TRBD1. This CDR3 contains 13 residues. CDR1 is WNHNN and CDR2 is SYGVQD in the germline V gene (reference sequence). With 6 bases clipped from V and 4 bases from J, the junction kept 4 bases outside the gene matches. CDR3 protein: CASRRQGADTQYF. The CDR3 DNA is TGCGCCAGCAGACGACAGGGAGCAGATACGCAGTATTTT.

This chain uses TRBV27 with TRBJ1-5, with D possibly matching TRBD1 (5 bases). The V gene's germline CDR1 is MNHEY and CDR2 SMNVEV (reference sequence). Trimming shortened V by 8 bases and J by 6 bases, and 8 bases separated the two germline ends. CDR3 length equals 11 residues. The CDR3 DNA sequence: TGTGCCAGCGGGGGGATTCAGCCCCAGCATTTT. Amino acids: CASGGIQPQHF.

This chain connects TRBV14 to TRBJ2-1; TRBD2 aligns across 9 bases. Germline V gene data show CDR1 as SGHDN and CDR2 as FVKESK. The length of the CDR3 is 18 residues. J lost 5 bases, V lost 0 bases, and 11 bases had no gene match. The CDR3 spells CASSQDGTIKREDNEQFF. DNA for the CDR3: TGTGCCAGCAGCCAAGATGGCACCATAAAGCGGGAGGACAATGAGCAGTTCTTC.

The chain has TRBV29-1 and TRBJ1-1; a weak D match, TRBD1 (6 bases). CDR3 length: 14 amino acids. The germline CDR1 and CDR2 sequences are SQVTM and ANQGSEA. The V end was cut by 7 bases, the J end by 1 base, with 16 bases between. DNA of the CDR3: TGCAGCGCCGGTGGGGGACATCAGAACACTGAAGCTTTCTTT. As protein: CSAGGGHQNTEAFF.

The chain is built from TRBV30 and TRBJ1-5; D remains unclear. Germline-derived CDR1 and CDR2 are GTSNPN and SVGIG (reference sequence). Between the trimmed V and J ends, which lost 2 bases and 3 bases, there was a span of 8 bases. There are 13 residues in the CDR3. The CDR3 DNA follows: TGTGCCTGGAGTTCCCAGGACAATCAGCCCCAGCATTTT. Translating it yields CAWSSQDNQPQHF.

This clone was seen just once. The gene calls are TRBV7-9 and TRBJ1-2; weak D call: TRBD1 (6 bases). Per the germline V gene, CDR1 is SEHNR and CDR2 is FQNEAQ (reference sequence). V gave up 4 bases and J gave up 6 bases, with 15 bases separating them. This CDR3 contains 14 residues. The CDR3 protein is CASSYWTVQDGYTF. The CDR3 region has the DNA TGTGCCAGCAGCTACTGGACAGTTCAGGATGGCTACACCTTC. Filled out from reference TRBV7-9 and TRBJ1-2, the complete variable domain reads DTGVSQNPRHKITKRGQNVTFRCDPISEHNRLYWYRQTLGQGPEFLTYFQNEAQLEKSRLLSDRFSAERPKGSFSTLEIQRTEQGDSAMYLCASSYWTVQDGYTFGSGTRLTVV.

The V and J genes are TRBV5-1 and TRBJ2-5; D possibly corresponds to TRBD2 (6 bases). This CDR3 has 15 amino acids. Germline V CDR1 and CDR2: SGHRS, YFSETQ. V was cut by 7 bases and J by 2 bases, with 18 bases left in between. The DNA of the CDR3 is TGCGCCAGCGCCAACTTAGCGGCCCGGCAAGAGACCCAGTACTTC. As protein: CASANLAARQETQYF.

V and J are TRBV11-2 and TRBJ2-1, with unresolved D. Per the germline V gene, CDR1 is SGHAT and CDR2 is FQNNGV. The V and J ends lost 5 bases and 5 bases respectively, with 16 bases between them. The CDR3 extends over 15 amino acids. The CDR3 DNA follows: TGTGCCAGCAGCCTAGGGTTGCCAGGAAACAATGAGCAGTTCTTC. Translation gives CASSLGLPGNNEQFF.

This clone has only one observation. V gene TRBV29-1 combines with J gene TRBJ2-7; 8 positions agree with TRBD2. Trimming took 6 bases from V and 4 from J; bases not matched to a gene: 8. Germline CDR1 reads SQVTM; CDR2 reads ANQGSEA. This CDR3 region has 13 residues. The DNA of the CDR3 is TGCAGCGTCTTAAGCGGGAGTGGGTACGAGCAGTACTTC. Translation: CSVLSGSGYEQYF.